The text below deals with one T cell receptor (beta chain). No antigen is known for it. The record originates from a study of shared clonotypes between healthy human individuals. Germline V CDR1 and CDR2: SNHLY, FYNNEI. The CDR3 totals 11 residues. The germline V and J ends were trimmed by 10 bases and 8 bases, with 14 bases remaining between them. The assay was immunoSEQ multiplex PCR, and TCRdb's table has in-frame clones only and misses some. The profile shows about 2.1 million clones, just under 95% of them singletons. CD8 cells classed as naive were CD45RO-negative and positively selected for CCR7, excluding terminally differentiated effector memory CD45RA+ cells. Findings of the study overall: In general, naive subsets displayed greater estimated richness than memory subsets did.

The sample was naive CD8+ T cells from PBMCs. The chain joins TRBV2 to TRBJ1-1; unclear D gene. The TCR sequence derives from a man between 18 and 35 years old in good health. Some clones in this sample may be carry-over from other donors' samples. The chain's CDR3 is CATLEGNEAFF. The CDR3 nucleotides are TGTGCCACCCTGGAGGGTAACGAAGCTTTCTTT.